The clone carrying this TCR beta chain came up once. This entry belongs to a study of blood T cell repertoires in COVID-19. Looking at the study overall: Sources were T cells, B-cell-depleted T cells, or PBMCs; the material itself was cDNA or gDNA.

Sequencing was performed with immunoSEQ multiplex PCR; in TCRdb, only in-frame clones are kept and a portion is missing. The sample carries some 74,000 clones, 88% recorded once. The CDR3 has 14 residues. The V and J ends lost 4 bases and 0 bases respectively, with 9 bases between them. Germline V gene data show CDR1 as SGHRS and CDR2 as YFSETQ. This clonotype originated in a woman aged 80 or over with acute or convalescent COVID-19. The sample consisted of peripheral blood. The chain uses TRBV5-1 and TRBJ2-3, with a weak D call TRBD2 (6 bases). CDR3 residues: CASSGGLSTDTQYF. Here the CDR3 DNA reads TGCGCCAGCAGCGGGGGACTCAGCACAGATACGCAGTATTTT.